This T cell receptor (beta chain) was sequenced in a study of CD8 T cells in Susac syndrome. The sequenced target, TCR beta, came from blood CD8+ and CD4+ T cells. The multiple sclerosis control group comprised treatment-naive patients with stable or active relapsing-remitting disease. TEMRA cells were FACS-enriched, while CD8+ and CD4+ T cells were negatively isolated. The germline V gene encodes CDR1 SQVTM and CDR2 ANQGSEA. This CDR3 comprises 13 residues. V was clipped by 3 bases and J by 4 bases, with 12 bases between them. When the RNA was reverse transcribed, random hexamers were used with an input of 0.5 to 1 ug. Amplification of TCR beta CDR3 by immunoSEQ multiplex PCR spanned 54 Vbeta and 13 Jbeta. TCRdb ran MiXCR on the immunoSEQ multiplex PCR reads and lists one entry per CDR3 protein. The data show around 200,000 distinct CDR3 sequences, roughly 94% seen once.

The chain links TRBV29-1 to TRBJ1-2; D gene ambiguous. The clonotype originates from a human donor with multiple sclerosis. Sequenced material: CD4+ T cells from PBMCs. In nucleotides, the CDR3 is TGCAGCGTTGAGGCAGAAAACTTCTATGGCTACACCTTC. Its translation: CSVEAENFYGYTF.